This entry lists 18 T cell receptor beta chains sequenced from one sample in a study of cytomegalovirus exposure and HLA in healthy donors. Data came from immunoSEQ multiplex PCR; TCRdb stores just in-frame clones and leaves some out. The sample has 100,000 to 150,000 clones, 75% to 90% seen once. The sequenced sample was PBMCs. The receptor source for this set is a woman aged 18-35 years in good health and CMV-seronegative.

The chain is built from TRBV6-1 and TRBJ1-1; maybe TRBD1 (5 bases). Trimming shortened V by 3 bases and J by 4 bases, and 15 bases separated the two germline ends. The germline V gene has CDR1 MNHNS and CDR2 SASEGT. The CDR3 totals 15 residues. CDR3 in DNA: TGTGCCAGCAGTGATTCCGGGGGGTTAGGCACTGAAGCTTTCTTT. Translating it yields CASSDSGGLGTEAFF.

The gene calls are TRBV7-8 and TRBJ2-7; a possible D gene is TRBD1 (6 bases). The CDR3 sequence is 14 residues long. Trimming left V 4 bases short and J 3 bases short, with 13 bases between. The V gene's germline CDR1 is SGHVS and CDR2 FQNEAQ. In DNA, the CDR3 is TGTGCCAGCAGCTCAGGACAGCTAAACTACGAGCAGTACTTC. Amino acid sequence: CASSSGQLNYEQYF.

CDR3 loop: CASGLVGSGYTEAFF. CDR3 DNA: TGTGCTAGTGGTTTGGTCGGGTCAGGGTACACTGAAGCTTTCTTT. This chain connects TRBV12-5 to TRBJ1-1, with D maybe TRBD1 (5 bases). V dropped 0 bases and J dropped 3 bases, with 11 bases sitting between them. The CDR3 sequence is 15 residues long. The germline V gene encodes CDR1 LGHNT and CDR2 FRNRAP.

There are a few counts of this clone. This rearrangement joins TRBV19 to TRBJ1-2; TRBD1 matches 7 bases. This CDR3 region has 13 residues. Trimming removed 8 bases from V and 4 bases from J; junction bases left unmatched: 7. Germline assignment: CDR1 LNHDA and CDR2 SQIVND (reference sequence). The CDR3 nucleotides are TGTGCCAGTTCTTCCCGACAGGGCTATGGCTACACCTTC. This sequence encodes CASSSRQGYGYTF.

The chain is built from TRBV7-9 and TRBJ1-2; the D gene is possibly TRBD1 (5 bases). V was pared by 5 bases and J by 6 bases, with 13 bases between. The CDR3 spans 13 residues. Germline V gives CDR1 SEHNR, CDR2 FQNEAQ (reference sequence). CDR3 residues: CASSLTGLDGYTF. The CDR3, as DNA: TGTGCCAGCAGCCTAACAGGTTTAGATGGCTACACCTTC.

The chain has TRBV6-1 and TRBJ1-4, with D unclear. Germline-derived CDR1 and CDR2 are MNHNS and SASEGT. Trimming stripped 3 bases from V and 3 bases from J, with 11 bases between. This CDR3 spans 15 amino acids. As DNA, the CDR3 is TGTGCCAGCAGTGACGTACATCTTCCTAATGAAAAACTGTTTTTT. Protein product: CASSDVHLPNEKLFF.

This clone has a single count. The CDR3 protein is CASSLSPGGYTF. The CDR3 nucleotides read TGCGCCAGCAGCTTGTCTCCAGGTGGCTACACCTTC. The gene calls are TRBV5-1 and TRBJ1-2; D uncertain. Trimming took off 1 base at V and 7 bases at J, with 8 bases between the two ends. The CDR3 length is 12 residues. Germline lookup yields CDR1 SGHRS and CDR2 YFSETQ.

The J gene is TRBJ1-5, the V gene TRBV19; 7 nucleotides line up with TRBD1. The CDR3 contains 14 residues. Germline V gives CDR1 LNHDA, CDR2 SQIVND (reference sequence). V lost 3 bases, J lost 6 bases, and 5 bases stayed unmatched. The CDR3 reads CASSIGQGVQPQHF. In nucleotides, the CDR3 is TGTGCCAGTAGTATCGGGCAGGGGGTTCAGCCCCAGCATTTT.

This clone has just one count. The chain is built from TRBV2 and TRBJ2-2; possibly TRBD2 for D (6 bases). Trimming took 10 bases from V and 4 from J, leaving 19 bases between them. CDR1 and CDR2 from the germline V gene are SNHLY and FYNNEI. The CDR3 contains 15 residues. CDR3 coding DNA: TGTGCCACAAGCTCCGGGACTCCTGCCACCGGGGAGCTGTTTTTT. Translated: CATSSGTPATGELFF.

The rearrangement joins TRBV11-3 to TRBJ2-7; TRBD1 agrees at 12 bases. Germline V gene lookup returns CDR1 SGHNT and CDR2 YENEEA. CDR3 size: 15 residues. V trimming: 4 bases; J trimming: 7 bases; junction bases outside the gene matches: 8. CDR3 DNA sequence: TGTGCCAGCAGCTCGGGACAGGGGGCGCTTCGGGAGCAGTACTTC. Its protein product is CASSSGQGALREQYF.

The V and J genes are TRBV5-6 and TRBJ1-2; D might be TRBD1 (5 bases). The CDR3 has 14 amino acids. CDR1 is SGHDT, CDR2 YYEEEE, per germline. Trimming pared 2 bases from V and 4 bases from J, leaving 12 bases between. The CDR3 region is CASSFRDYGYGYTF. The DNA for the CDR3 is TGTGCCAGCAGCTTCAGGGATTATGGCTATGGCTACACCTTC.

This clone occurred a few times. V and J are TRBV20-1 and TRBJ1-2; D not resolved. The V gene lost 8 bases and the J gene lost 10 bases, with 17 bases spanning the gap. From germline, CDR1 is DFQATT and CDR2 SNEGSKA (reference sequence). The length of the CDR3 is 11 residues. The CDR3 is CSSPTEGDYTF. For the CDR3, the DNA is TGCAGTAGCCCAACCGAGGGAGACTACACCTTC.

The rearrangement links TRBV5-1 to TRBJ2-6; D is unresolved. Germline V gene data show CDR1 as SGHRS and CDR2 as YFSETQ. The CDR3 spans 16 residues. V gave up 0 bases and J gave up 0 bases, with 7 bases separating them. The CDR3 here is CASSLEILSGANVLTF. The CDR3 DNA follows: TGCGCCAGCAGCTTGGAAATACTCTCTGGGGCCAACGTCCTGACTTTC.

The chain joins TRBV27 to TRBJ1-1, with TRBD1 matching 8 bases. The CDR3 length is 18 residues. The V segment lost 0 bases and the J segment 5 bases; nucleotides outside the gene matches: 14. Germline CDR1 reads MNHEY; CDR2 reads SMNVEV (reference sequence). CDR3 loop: CASSLSTFDRGSRTEAFF. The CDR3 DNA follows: TGTGCCAGCAGTTTATCGACATTTGACAGGGGTTCCCGGACTGAAGCTTTCTTT.

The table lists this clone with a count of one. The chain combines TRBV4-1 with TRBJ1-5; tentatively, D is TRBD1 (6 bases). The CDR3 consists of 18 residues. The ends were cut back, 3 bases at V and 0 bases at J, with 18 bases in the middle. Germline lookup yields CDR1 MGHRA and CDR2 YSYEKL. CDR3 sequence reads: CASSHPTTGFVSNQPQHF. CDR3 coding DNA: TGCGCCAGCAGCCATCCCACTACAGGGTTCGTTAGCAATCAGCCCCAGCATTTT.

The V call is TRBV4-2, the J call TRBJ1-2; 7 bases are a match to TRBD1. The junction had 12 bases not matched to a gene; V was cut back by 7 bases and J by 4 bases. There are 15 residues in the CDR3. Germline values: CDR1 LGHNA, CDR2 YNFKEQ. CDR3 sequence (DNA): TGTGCCAGCAAACAAGGAAGACAGGGCCTCTATGGCTACACCTTC. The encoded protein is CASKQGRQGLYGYTF.

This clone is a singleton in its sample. For the CDR3, the DNA is TGCAGCGTTGAGGCTCGGCGAGGGAACACTGAAGCTTTCTTT. Its protein is CSVEARRGNTEAFF. The chain is built from TRBV29-1 and TRBJ1-1; D uncertain. Germline CDR1 is SQVTM and CDR2 is ANQGSEA. The CDR3 sequence is 14 residues long. The V gene lost 3 bases and the J gene lost 1 base, with 12 bases spanning the gap.

The CDR3 DNA sequence: TGCGCCAGCAGCAGGGTAAAGAATGAGCAGTTCTTC. It is translated as CASSRVKNEQFF. V and J are TRBV10-1 and TRBJ2-1, with D tentatively TRBD1 (5 bases). The CDR3 loop spans 12 amino acids. Trimming shortened V by 6 bases and J by 7 bases, and 10 bases separated the two germline ends. The germline CDR1 and CDR2 sequences are WNHNN and SYGVQD (reference sequence).